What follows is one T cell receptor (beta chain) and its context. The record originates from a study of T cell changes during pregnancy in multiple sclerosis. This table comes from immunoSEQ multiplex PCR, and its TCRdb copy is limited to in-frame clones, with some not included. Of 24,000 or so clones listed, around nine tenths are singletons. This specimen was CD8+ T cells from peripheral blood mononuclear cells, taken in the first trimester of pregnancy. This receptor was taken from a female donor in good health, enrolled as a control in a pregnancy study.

The CDR3, as DNA: TGTGCCACCAGCAGAGATCTGAACAGGGGAAAGTATTTT. It codes for CATSRDLNRGKYF. The J gene is TRBJ2-3, the V gene TRBV15; 7 bases line up with TRBD1. Germline V lookup: CDR1 LNHNV, CDR2 YYDKDF (reference sequence). The CDR3 loop spans 13 amino acids. Trimming at V came to 0 bases and at J to 13 bases, leaving 7 bases not matched to a gene.